A selection of T cell receptor beta chains follows, all from one sample in a study of blood T cell repertoires in COVID-19. Data came from immunoSEQ multiplex PCR; TCRdb stores just in-frame clones and leaves some out. The table includes about 180,000 clones, 80% to 90% detected once. Material for sequencing was peripheral blood. The receptors were gathered from a man aged 60-69 years with acute or convalescent COVID-19. Both conserved end residues are part of each CDR3. The D gene is left open where the match is weak. The size field is filled for only some rows; it gives once, few, many or a size class.

V gene,D gene,J gene,clone size,CDR3 DNA,CDR3 protein
TRBV28,TRBD2,TRBJ2-7,NA,TGTGCCAGCAGTTCTACCTTGGGACTAGCGGGCCGAAGCTCCTACGAGCAGTACTTC,CASSSTLGLAGRSSYEQYF
TRBV18,TRBD1,TRBJ2-7,once,TGTGCCAGCTCACCTATCAGGACAGGGACGGACGAGCAGTACTTC,CASSPIRTGTDEQYF
TRBV5-1,NA,TRBJ2-2,NA,TGCGCCAGCAGCTTTAGGACAGAAAGGAACACCGGGGAGCTGTTTTTT,CASSFRTERNTGELFF
TRBV28,NA,TRBJ1-1,NA,TGTGCCAGCCTCAGCGAGGTGAACACTGAAGCTTTCTTT,CASLSEVNTEAFF
TRBV5-1,NA,TRBJ1-4,NA,TGCGCCAGCAGCTTTTCAGGGCCTAATGAAAAACTGTTTTTT,CASSFSGPNEKLFF
TRBV7-9,NA,TRBJ1-3,once,TGTGCCAGCAGCTTTCCCTCTCCTAACACCATATATTTT,CASSFPSPNTIYF
TRBV9,NA,TRBJ1-3,NA,TGTGCCAGCAAGAACCCAGGGGTAGGAAACACCATATATTTT,CASKNPGVGNTIYF
TRBV11-2,NA,TRBJ1-5,NA,TGTGCCAGCAGCTCCAACAATCAGCCCCAGCATTTT,CASSSNNQPQHF
TRBV12-3/TRBV12-4,NA,TRBJ2-3,NA,TGTGCCAGCAGTCCGTGGGGGGCAGATACGCAGTATTTT,CASSPWGADTQYF
TRBV6-2/TRBV6-3,TRBD1,TRBJ1-2,NA,TGTGCCAGCAGCCCTCCGGGACAGGGGAAGTTTGGCTACACCTTC,CASSPPGQGKFGYTF
TRBV2,TRBD1,TRBJ2-5,NA,TGTGCCATCCACTCTGGGACAGGGCTTTGGGAGACCCAGTACTTC,CAIHSGTGLWETQYF
TRBV6-6,NA,TRBJ2-7,NA,TGTGCCAGCAGTCGTCTAACAGGACAGCGTTATTCCTACGAGCAGTACTTC,CASSRLTGQRYSYEQYF
TRBV5-1,NA,TRBJ2-2,NA,TGCGCCAGCAGTCCATTCAACACCGGGGAGCTGTTTTTT,CASSPFNTGELFF
TRBV6-4,TRBD2,TRBJ2-1,NA,TGTGCCAGCAGTGCGACTAGCGGGAGCGGCAATGAGCAGTTCTTC,CASSATSGSGNEQFF
TRBV4-3,TRBD2,TRBJ2-5,NA,TGCGCCAGCAGCCAGGGACTAGCGGGAGGGCGTCAGGGAGAGACCCAGTACTTC,CASSQGLAGGRQGETQYF
TRBV25-1,TRBD2,TRBJ2-3,few,TGTGCCAGCAGAACTAGCGGCGGAGATACGCAGTATTTT,CASRTSGGDTQYF
TRBV7-9,NA,TRBJ1-6,NA,TGTGCCAGCAGCTTAAATCAGGGAAGATCACCCCTCCACTTT,CASSLNQGRSPLHF
TRBV9,NA,TRBJ1-2,NA,TGTGCCAGCAGCGTAGATCCTGACCTCAGGGTGCGCAACTATGGCTACACCTTC,CASSVDPDLRVRNYGYTF
TRBV28,NA,TRBJ2-1,NA,TGTGCCAGCAGTCCAGACCCAACTGGAGACAATGAGCAGTTCTTC,CASSPDPTGDNEQFF
TRBV27,TRBD1,TRBJ2-7,NA,TGTGCCAGCAGTAGGACAGGGAAAAGCTACGAGCAGTACTTC,CASSRTGKSYEQYF
TRBV9,NA,TRBJ1-3,once,TGTGCCAGCAGCTCTACCGGGACAAGGGAATCTGGAAACACCATATATTTT,CASSSTGTRESGNTIYF
TRBV18,NA,TRBJ2-1,many,TGTGCCAGCTCACCACCCGGGGCCTACAATGAGCAGTTCTTC,CASSPPGAYNEQFF
TRBV15,TRBD1,TRBJ2-6,NA,TGTGCCACCAGCAGAGCAGGTGAACAGGGGGCAGGAGGGGCCAACGTCCTGACTTTC,CATSRAGEQGAGGANVLTF
TRBV28,TRBD1,TRBJ2-5,once,TGTGCCAGCAACCCTCTCGGACAGGGGGCCTTGGAGACCCAGTACTTC,CASNPLGQGALETQYF
TRBV24-1,TRBD1,TRBJ2-1,NA,TGTGCCACCAGTGATCCCGGGACAGGGGGATTGGGCAATGAGCAGTTCTTC,CATSDPGTGGLGNEQFF
TRBV10-3,TRBD2,TRBJ2-2,NA,TGTGCCATAGCCGGGACGGGAGGGGACACCGGGGAGCTGTTTTTT,CAIAGTGGDTGELFF
TRBV5-4,TRBD1,TRBJ2-1,NA,TGTGCCAGCAGCACCCGGGACAGGGGGTCCTACAATGAGCAGTTCTTC,CASSTRDRGSYNEQFF
TRBV4-1,NA,TRBJ2-7,NA,TGCGCCAGCAGCCACGACGCAGGGGGGTCCTACGAGCAGTACTTC,CASSHDAGGSYEQYF
TRBV6-5,TRBD1,TRBJ2-7,NA,TGTGCCAGCGAGGCCGGGACAGGGCGCACCTACGAGCAGTACTTC,CASEAGTGRTYEQYF
TRBV28,NA,TRBJ1-1,NA,TGTGCCAGCAGTTCTCCCTTCAGATGGAACACTGAAGCTTTCTTT,CASSSPFRWNTEAFF
TRBV7-9,NA,TRBJ1-6,many,TGTGCCAGCACCCAAGGGGCAGATAATTCACCCCTCCACTTT,CASTQGADNSPLHF
TRBV24-1,NA,TRBJ2-3,NA,TGTGCCACCAGTGATCCCCTGAGTAGAGGAACGCAGTATTTT,CATSDPLSRGTQYF
TRBV27,TRBD1,TRBJ1-1,NA,TGTGCCAGCAGTTTCCGTGGACAGGTATCGAACACTGAAGCTTTCTTT,CASSFRGQVSNTEAFF
TRBV27,NA,TRBJ1-3,NA,TGTGCCAGCAGTTCTAGCTCTGGAAACACCATATATTTT,CASSSSSGNTIYF
TRBV5-1,TRBD1,TRBJ2-7,NA,TGCGCCAGCGCCTCCGGGACAGGGCCGTACGAGCAGTACTTC,CASASGTGPYEQYF
TRBV28,NA,TRBJ1-3,NA,TGTGCCAGCAGTTCGACAGCCGTCTCTGGAAACACCATATATTTT,CASSSTAVSGNTIYF
TRBV7-9,TRBD2,TRBJ2-7,NA,TGTGCCAGCAGCTTCTGGGTAGCGGGAGGTGGCGAGCAGTACTTC,CASSFWVAGGGEQYF
TRBV28,TRBD1,TRBJ1-5,NA,TGTGCCAGCACCGGAACAGGGGATTATCAGCCCCAGCATTTT,CASTGTGDYQPQHF
TRBV27,NA,TRBJ2-1,NA,TGTGCCAGCGGGGGGTTTTACAATGAGCAGTTCTTC,CASGGFYNEQFF
TRBV11-2,NA,TRBJ1-1,few,TGTGCCAGCAGCTTCTCAATACTCAAGAACACTGAAGCTTTCTTT,CASSFSILKNTEAFF
TRBV10-3,TRBD2,TRBJ2-1,NA,TGTGCCATCAGTGCCCAAAGCGGGGGAACCTACAATGAGCAGTTCTTC,CAISAQSGGTYNEQFF
TRBV3-1/TRBV3-2,TRBD2,TRBJ2-2,NA,TGTGCCAGCAGCCCCGTGAGCGGCAGGGCGGCGGGAGATGCCGGGGAGCTGTTTTTT,CASSPVSGRAAGDAGELFF
TRBV7-9,TRBD1,TRBJ2-5,NA,TGTGCCAGCAGCTTAGGACGACAGGGTCTGGAGACCCAGTACTTC,CASSLGRQGLETQYF
TRBV13,TRBD1,TRBJ2-3,NA,TGTGCCAGCAGCCCCAGACAGGGTGGAGCAGATACGCAGTATTTT,CASSPRQGGADTQYF
TRBV7-9,NA,TRBJ1-2,NA,TGTGCCAGCAGCCAAGACATGTCCTCGGGCTACACCTTC,CASSQDMSSGYTF